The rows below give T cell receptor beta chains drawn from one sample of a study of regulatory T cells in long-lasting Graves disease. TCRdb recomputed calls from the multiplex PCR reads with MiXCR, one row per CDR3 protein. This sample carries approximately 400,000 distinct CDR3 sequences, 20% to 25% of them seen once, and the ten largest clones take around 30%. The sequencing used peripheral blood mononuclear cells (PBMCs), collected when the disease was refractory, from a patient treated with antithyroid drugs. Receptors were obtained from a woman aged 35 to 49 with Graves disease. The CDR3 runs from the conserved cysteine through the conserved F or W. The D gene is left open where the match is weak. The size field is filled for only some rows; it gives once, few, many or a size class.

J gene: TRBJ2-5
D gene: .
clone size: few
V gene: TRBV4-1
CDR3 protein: CASSPQRVGFAQETQYF
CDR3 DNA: TGCGCCAGCAGCCCCCAGAGGGTAGGGTTCGCCCAAGAGACCCAGTACTTC

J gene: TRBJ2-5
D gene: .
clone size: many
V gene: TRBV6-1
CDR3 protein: CASSKETQYF
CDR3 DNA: TGTGCCAGCAGCAAAGAGACCCAGTACTTC

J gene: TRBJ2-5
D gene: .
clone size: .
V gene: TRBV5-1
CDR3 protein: CASSLDGPSPWETQYF
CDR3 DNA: TGCGCCAGCAGTTTAGACGGACCCAGCCCGTGGGAGACCCAGTACTTC

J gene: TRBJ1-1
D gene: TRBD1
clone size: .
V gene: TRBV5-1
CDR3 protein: CASSLGQGAENTEAFF
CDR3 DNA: TGCGCCAGCAGCTTGGGACAGGGGGCTGAAAACACTGAAGCTTTCTTT

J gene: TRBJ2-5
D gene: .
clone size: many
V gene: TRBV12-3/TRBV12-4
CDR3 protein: CASSFYGEPWETQYF
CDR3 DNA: TGTGCCAGCAGTTTTTATGGGGAGCCTTGGGAGACCCAGTACTTC

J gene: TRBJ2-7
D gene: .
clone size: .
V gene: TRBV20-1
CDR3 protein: CSASRHANYEQYF
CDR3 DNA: TGCAGTGCTAGTCGACACGCAAACTACGAGCAGTACTTC

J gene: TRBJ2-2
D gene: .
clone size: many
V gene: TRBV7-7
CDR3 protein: CASSLPFTGELFF
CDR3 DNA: TGTGCTAGCAGCTTACCTTTCACCGGGGAGCTGTTTTTT

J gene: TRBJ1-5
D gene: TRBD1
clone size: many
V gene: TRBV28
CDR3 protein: CASSSGTGVQPQHF
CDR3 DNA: TGTGCCAGCAGTTCCGGGACAGGGGTTCAGCCCCAGCATTTT

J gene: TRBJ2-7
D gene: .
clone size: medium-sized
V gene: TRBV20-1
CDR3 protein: CSARDGGYEQYF
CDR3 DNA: TGCAGTGCTAGAGATGGGGGCTACGAGCAGTACTTC

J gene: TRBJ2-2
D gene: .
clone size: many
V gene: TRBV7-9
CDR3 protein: CASSLGVRNTGELFF
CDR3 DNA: TGTGCCAGCAGCTTAGGAGTCAGGAACACCGGGGAGCTGTTTTTT

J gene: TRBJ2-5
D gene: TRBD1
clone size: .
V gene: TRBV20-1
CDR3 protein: CSARPFRDRAKETQYF
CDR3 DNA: TGCAGTGCTAGACCCTTCAGGGACAGGGCGAAAGAGACCCAGTACTTC

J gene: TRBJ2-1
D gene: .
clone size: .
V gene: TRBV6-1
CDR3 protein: CASSRVYNEQFF
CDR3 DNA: TGTGCCAGCTCCAGGGTCTACAATGAGCAGTTCTTC

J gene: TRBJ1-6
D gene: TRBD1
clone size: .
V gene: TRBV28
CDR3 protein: CASSSTGTGNSPLHF
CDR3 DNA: TGTGCCAGCAGTTCTACCGGGACAGGAAATTCACCCCTCCACTTT

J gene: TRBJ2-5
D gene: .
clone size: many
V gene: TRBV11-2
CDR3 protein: CASSPRYGGETQYF
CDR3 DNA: TGTGCCAGCAGCCCGCGCTACGGTGGAGAGACCCAGTACTTC

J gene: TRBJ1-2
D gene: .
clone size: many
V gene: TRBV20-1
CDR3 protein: CSARQGGARYTF
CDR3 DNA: TGCAGTGCTCGTCAAGGGGGTGCGCGCTACACCTTC

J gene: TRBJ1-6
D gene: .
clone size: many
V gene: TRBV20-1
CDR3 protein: CSVYVLNYNSPLHF
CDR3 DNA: TGCAGTGTTTACGTATTAAACTATAATTCACCCCTCCACTTT

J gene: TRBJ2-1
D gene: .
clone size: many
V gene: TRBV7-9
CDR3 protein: CASSYSLGDEQFF
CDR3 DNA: TGTGCCAGCAGCTATTCACTGGGGGATGAGCAGTTCTTC

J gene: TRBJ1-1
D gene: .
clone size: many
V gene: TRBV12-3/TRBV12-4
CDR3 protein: CASSLALGQNTEAFF
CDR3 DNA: TGTGCCAGCAGTTTAGCGCTGGGGCAGAACACTGAAGCTTTCTTT

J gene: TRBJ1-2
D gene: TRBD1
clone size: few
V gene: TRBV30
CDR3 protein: CAWSRGTAPGYTF
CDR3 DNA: TGTGCCTGGAGCAGGGGGACGGCCCCTGGCTACACCTTC

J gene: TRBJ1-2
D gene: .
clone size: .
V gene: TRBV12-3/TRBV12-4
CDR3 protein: CASSLRRVDYGYTF
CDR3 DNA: TGTGCCAGCAGCCTAAGACGGGTGGACTATGGCTACACCTTC

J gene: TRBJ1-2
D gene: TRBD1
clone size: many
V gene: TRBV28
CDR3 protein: CASSFPDRSRYGYTF
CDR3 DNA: TGTGCCAGCAGTTTTCCGGACAGGAGCCGATATGGCTACACCTTC

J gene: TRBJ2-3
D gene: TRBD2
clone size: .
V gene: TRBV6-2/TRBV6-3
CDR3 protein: CASSYGRTSTTDTQYF
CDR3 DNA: TGTGCCAGCAGTTACGGAAGGACTAGCACGACAGATACGCAGTATTTT

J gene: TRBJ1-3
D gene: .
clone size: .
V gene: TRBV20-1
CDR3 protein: CSAYDRRSGNTIYF
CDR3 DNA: TGCAGTGCTTATGACAGACGCTCTGGAAACACCATATATTTT

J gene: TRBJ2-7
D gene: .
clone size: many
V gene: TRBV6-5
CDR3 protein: CASSSPREQYF
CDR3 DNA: TGTGCCAGCAGTTCCCCGCGCGAGCAGTACTTC

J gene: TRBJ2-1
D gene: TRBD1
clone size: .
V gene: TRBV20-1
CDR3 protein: CSAKTGTDYNEQFF
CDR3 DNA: TGCAGTGCTAAAACCGGGACAGATTACAATGAGCAGTTCTTC

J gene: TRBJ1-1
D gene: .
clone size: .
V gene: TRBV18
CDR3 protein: CASSPSGGWAEAFF
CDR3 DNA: TGTGCCAGCTCACCATCGGGGGGGTGGGCTGAAGCTTTCTTT

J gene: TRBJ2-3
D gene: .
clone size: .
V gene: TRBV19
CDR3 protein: CASSIDLAGITDTQYF
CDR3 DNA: TGTGCCAGTAGTATAGATCTGGCAGGGATCACAGATACGCAGTATTTT

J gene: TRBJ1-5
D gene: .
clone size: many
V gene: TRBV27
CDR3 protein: CASSPIISRNQPQHF
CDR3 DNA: TGTGCCAGCAGTCCCATCATTAGTCGCAATCAGCCCCAGCATTTT

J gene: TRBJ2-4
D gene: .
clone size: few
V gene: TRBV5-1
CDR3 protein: CASSLAPAFGAAKNIQYF
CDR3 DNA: TGCGCCAGCAGCTTGGCCCCCGCCTTTGGGGCGGCCAAAAACATTCAGTACTTC

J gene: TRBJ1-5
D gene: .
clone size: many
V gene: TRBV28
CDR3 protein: CASSLTLNQPQHF
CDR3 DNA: TGTGCCAGCAGTTTAACACTCAATCAGCCCCAGCATTTT

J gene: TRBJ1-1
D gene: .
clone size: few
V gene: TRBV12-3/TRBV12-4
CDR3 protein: CASTPLNTEAFF
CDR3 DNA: TGTGCCAGCACCCCTTTGAACACTGAAGCTTTCTTT

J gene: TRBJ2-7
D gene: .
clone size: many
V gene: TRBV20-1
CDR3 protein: CSVYRGVSSYEQYF
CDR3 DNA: TGCAGTGTTTATCGAGGGGTCAGCTCCTACGAGCAGTACTTC

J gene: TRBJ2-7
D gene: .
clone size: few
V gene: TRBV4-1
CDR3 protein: CASSPWVGDEQYF
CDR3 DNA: TGCGCCAGCAGCCCTTGGGTAGGAGACGAGCAGTACTTC

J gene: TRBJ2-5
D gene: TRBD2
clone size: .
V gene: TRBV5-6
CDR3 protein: CASSYPSGSIGETQYF
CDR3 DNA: TGTGCCAGCAGCTATCCTAGCGGGAGCATCGGCGAGACCCAGTACTTC

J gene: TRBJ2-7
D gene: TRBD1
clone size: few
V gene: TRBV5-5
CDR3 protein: CASSEIGTGNYEQYF
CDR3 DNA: TGTGCCAGCAGCGAAATCGGGACAGGGAACTACGAGCAGTACTTC

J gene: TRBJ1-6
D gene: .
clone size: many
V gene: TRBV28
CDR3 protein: CASSLGSSYNSPLHF
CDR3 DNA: TGTGCCAGCAGTTTGGGAAGCTCCTATAATTCACCCCTCCACTTT

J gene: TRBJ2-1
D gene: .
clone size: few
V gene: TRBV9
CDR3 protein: CASSLLEGLTKDNEQFF
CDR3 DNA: TGTGCCAGCAGCTTACTAGAGGGGCTCACGAAGGACAATGAGCAGTTCTTC

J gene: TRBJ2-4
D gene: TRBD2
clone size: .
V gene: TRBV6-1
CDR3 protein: CASTKTSGRELNIQYF
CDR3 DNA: TGTGCCAGCACCAAGACTAGCGGGAGGGAATTGAACATTCAGTACTTC

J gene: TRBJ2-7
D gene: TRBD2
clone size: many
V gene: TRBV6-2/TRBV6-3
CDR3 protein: CASSYSGLAVRTYEQYF
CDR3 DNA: TGTGCCAGCAGTTACTCAGGACTAGCGGTTCGTACCTACGAGCAGTACTTC

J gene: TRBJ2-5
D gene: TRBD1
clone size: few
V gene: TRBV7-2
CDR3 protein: CASSSQQGFQETQYF
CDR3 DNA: TGTGCCAGCAGCTCCCAACAGGGGTTTCAAGAGACCCAGTACTTC

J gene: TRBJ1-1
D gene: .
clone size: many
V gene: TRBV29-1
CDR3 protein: CSVEILGRVGTEAFF
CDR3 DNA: TGCAGCGTTGAAATCTTAGGCAGGGTCGGCACTGAAGCTTTCTTT